The entry that follows covers one T cell receptor (beta chain) sequence. The data were taken from a study of identical twins. TCRdb used MiXCR to reprocess the 5' RACE reads, holding one entry per CDR3 protein. The table has around 1.7 million distinct CDR3 sequences, 32% seen once; the top ten hold approximately 0.25%. Trimming stripped 4 bases from V and 0 bases from J, with 17 bases between. Germline values: CDR1 SGHRS, CDR2 YFSETQ. The CDR3 is 17 amino acids. The source is a newborn girl in good health. The genes are TRBV5-1 and TRBJ2-4; D may be TRBD2 (6 bases). The sequenced sample consisted of cord blood. In DNA, the CDR3 is TGCGCCAGCAGCCCCTTGAGTAGCGGATTAGCCAAAAACATTCAGTACTTC. Its protein product is CASSPLSSGLAKNIQYF.